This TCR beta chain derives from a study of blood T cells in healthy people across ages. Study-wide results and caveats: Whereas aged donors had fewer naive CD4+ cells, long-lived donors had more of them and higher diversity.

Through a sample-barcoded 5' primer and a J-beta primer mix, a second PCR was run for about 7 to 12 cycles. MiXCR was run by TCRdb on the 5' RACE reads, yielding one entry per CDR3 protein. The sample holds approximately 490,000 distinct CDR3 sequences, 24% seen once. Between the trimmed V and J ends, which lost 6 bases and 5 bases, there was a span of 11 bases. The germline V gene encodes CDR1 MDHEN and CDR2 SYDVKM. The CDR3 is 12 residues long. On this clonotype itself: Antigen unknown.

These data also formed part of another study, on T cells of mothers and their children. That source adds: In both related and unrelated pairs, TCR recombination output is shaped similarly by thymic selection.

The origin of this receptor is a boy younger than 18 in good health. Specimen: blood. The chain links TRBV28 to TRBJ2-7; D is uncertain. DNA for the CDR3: TGTGCCAGCAGCCTGTTTGTGGACGAGCAGTACTTC. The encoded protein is CASSLFVDEQYF.